Only one count was recorded for the clone carrying this TCR beta chain. Synthetic analogs of TCR templates were spiked into every PCR. Assay used: immunoSEQ multiplex PCR; TCRdb lists only in-frame clones, some missing. This sample has about 30,000 clones, with around 87% found just once. These data belong to a study of PD-L1 blockade in urothelial cancer. Across the whole study: Chemotherapy regimens numbering 0 to 3 had been given to patients.

V lost 7 bases to trimming and J lost 0 bases, with 9 bases between them. This CDR3 spans 13 amino acids. CDR1 and CDR2 from the germline V gene are SGHVS and FQNEAQ. Patients yielded 1 to 8 samples each, pretreatment and on-treatment. This chain connects TRBV7-8 to TRBJ2-5, with a weak D call TRBD2 (5 bases). Sample: PBMCs, taken around atezolizumab (anti-PD-L1) treatment. The receptor was isolated from a man in his forties or fifties with urothelial cancer. CDR3 amino acids: CASTLGDQETQYF. In nucleotides, the CDR3 is TGTGCCAGCACCCTCGGGGACCAAGAGACCCAGTACTTC.